One sample yielded the 5 T cell receptor beta chains listed below, sequenced in a study of cytomegalovirus exposure and HLA in healthy donors. PCR primers comprised 60 Vbeta and 13 Jbeta primers. Profiling relied on immunoSEQ multiplex PCR, and the TCRdb table lists in-frame clones only, not all of them. The sample consists of 65,000 to 85,000 clones, approximately 84% of them appearing once. Sequencing was done on a sample of PBMCs. The receptor set was obtained from a woman aged 45-59 years in good health and CMV-seronegative.

The genes are TRBV25-1 and TRBJ1-5, with 8 bases that match TRBD1. The CDR3 extends over 14 amino acids. V lost 4 bases and J lost 4; bases outside the gene matches: 3. Germline V gene data show CDR1 as MGHDK and CDR2 as SYGVNS. This CDR3 is CASSVTGANQPQHF. CDR3 coding DNA: TGTGCCAGCAGTGTGACAGGGGCTAATCAGCCCCAGCATTTT. The complete variable domain, with remaining parts taken from reference TRBV25-1 and TRBJ1-5, reads EADIYQTPRYLVIGTGKKITLECSQTMGHDKMYWYQQDPGMELHLIHYSYGVNSTEKGDLSSESTVSRIRTEHFPLTLESARPSHTSQYLCASSVTGANQPQHFGDGTRLSIL.

The chain is built from TRBV5-8 and TRBJ2-3; 7 nucleotides align to TRBD1. Germline CDR1 reads SGHTS; CDR2 reads YDEGEE. Trimming cost V 3 bases and J 5 bases; bases outside gene matches: 9. The CDR3 is 15 residues long. CDR3 in amino acids: CASSSRQGPVDTQYF. For the CDR3, the DNA is TGTGCCAGCAGCTCTAGACAGGGCCCCGTAGATACGCAGTATTTT.

The V and J genes are TRBV29-1 and TRBJ2-2; 8 bases match TRBD1. The CDR3 sequence is 16 residues long. The junction had 4 bases not matched to a gene; V was cut back by 0 bases and J by 1 base. Per germline, CDR1 SQVTM and CDR2 ANQGSEA. DNA for the CDR3: TGCAGCGTTGAAGAGAAAGGACAGGGGAACACCGGGGAGCTGTTTTTT. Translating gives CSVEEKGQGNTGELFF.

This sequence joins TRBV30 and TRBJ2-7; 10 bases line up with TRBD2. The germline CDR1 and CDR2 sequences are GTSNPN and SVGIG (reference sequence). Trimming removed 7 bases from V and 5 bases from J; junction bases left unmatched: 5. This CDR3 contains 12 residues. CDR3 in DNA: TGTGCCTACGTAGCGGGGGGCCACGAGCAGTACGTC. Its translation is CAYVAGGHEQYV.

The V call is TRBV29-1, the J call TRBJ1-1; 7 bases map to TRBD1. With 3 bases clipped from V and 6 bases from J, the junction kept 7 bases outside the gene matches. Germline values: CDR1 SQVTM, CDR2 ANQGSEA. The CDR3 has 13 residues. The CDR3 here is CSVETTGPPEAFF. As DNA, the CDR3 is TGCAGCGTTGAGACGACAGGGCCCCCTGAAGCTTTCTTT.